Shown below are 22 T cell receptor beta chains from a single sample sequenced in a study of blood T cell repertoires in COVID-19. Here immunoSEQ multiplex PCR was the method, and the copy in TCRdb shows in-frame clones only, minus some. Of some 300,000 clones listed, approximately 88% were seen once; the top ten hold 5.5% to 8.5%. The source material was peripheral blood. The receptors derive from a woman in her 30s who had recovered from COVID-19.

This chain links TRBV29-1 with TRBJ2-3; 9 bases fit TRBD1. In germline, CDR1 is SQVTM, CDR2 ANQGSEA. The CDR3 has 15 residues. The ends lost 3 bases at V and 2 bases at J; junction bases unmatched: 6. CDR3 DNA: TGCAGCGTTGAGCCGGGACAGGGTATCACAGATACGCAGTATTTT. Translation gives CSVEPGQGITDTQYF.

The chain uses TRBV10-3 and TRBJ1-1; D unresolved. Germline V gives CDR1 ENHRY, CDR2 SYGVKD. CDR3 length: 15 residues. V lost 0 bases and J lost 9, with 17 bases in between. This chain's CDR3 is CAISESEHRRAKAFF. CDR3 coding DNA: TGTGCCATCAGTGAGTCTGAGCATCGGCGGGCCAAAGCTTTCTTT.

This clone was counted a few times. The rearrangement uses TRBV28 and TRBJ2-7; TRBD1 agrees at 8 bases. CDR1 MDHEN and CDR2 SYDVKM come from the germline V gene. The CDR3 loop spans 14 amino acids. V lost 6 bases to trimming and J lost 2 bases; unmatched junction nucleotides: 6. The CDR3 is CASSDRGGTYEQYF. The CDR3 coding sequence is TGTGCCAGCAGCGACAGGGGAGGCACCTACGAGCAGTACTTC.

The chain links TRBV18 to TRBJ1-1; 8 nucleotides align to TRBD1. CDR3 length equals 14 residues. The ends lost 8 bases at V and 5 bases at J; junction bases unmatched: 10. CDR1 KGHSH and CDR2 LQKENI come from the germline V gene. CDR3 sequence: CASTSGGAATEAFF. Written as DNA, the CDR3 is TGTGCCAGCACTTCAGGGGGCGCGGCGACTGAAGCTTTCTTT. The full variable domain, completed using reference TRBV18 and TRBJ1-1, is NAGVMQNPRHLVRRRGQEARLRCSPMKGHSHVYWYRQLPEEGLKFMVYLQKENIIDESGMPKERFSAEFPKEGPSILRIQQVVRGDSAAYFCASTSGGAATEAFFGQGTRLTVV.

V is TRBV29-1 and J is TRBJ2-1; D gene unclear. This CDR3 spans 14 amino acids. Germline V CDR1 and CDR2: SQVTM, ANQGSEA. V gave up 5 bases and J gave up 8 bases, with 19 bases separating them. CDR3 loop: CSVKTDTLLDEQFF. For the CDR3, the DNA is TGCAGCGTTAAGACCGACACGTTATTGGATGAGCAGTTCTTC.

This chain joins TRBV12-3 or TRBV12-4 and TRBJ1-2; 10 bases map to TRBD1. There are 13 residues in the CDR3. V shed 5 bases and J 6 bases; nucleotides not matched to a gene: 3. In nucleotides, the CDR3 is TGTGCCAGCAGTGGACAGGGGGAAAATGGCTACACCTTC. This encodes CASSGQGENGYTF.

V and J are TRBV18 and TRBJ2-1; 13 bases agree with TRBD2. Germline lookup yields CDR1 KGHSH and CDR2 LQKENI. V was pared by 3 bases and J by 13 bases, with 12 bases of the junction left unmatched. The CDR3 length is 16 residues. The CDR3 coding sequence is TGTGCCAGCTCACCCCTGGGGACTAGCGGGGCAGGGACCCAGTTCTTC. Amino acids: CASSPLGTSGAGTQFF.

This rearrangement joins TRBV7-2 to TRBJ2-1; 8 bases line up with TRBD1. This CDR3 is 17 amino acids long. From germline, CDR1 is SGHTA and CDR2 FQGNSA. The V segment lost 2 bases and the J segment 7 bases; nucleotides outside the gene matches: 13. This CDR3 reads CASSLMLPGQVKNEQFF. CDR3 nucleotide sequence: TGTGCCAGCAGCTTAATGCTCCCGGGACAGGTTAAGAATGAGCAGTTCTTC.

With regard to this clone: The limits of the CDR3 on the DNA are not certain, so only TCRdb's listed CDR3 is given. The J gene is TRBJ2-5, the V gene TRBV24-1; TRBD1 reflects the table's D call only, with no check against the DNA. CDR1 KGHDR and CDR2 SFDVKD come from the germline V gene. The CDR3 sequence runs 19 residues, both termini included. CDR3 amino acids: CATSDFFGEGTGPLVTQYF.

The chain employs TRBV28 and TRBJ2-3; TRBD2 aligns across 8 bases. Germline loops: CDR1 MDHEN, CDR2 SYDVKM. The junction had 8 bases not matched to a gene; V was cut back by 4 bases and J by 2 bases. This CDR3 contains 16 residues. In DNA, the CDR3 is TGTGCCAGCAGTTCCCGAGCGGGGGCCCACACAGATACGCAGTATTTT. Its protein product is CASSSRAGAHTDTQYF.

The V and J genes are TRBV2 and TRBJ1-6; 8 bases map to TRBD1. The CDR3 has 13 amino acids. The germline gives CDR1 SNHLY, CDR2 FYNNEI. The V and J ends lost 6 bases and 9 bases, in that order; junction bases with no gene match: 4. CDR3: CASRTGQGSPLHF. The DNA for the CDR3 is TGTGCCAGCAGGACTGGACAGGGTTCACCCCTCCACTTT.

The chain employs TRBV7-2 and TRBJ2-5; the match to TRBD2 covers 8 bases. Germline assignment: CDR1 SGHTA and CDR2 FQGNSA. The J segment lost 5 bases and the V segment lost 5 bases, leaving 7 bases of the junction unmatched. The CDR3 is 14 residues long. The CDR3 is CASSPGLVGETQYF. CDR3 sequence (DNA): TGTGCCAGCAGCCCGGGACTAGTAGGGGAGACCCAGTACTTC.

The chain employs TRBV4-1 and TRBJ2-7, with TRBD1 identical over 7 bases. Germline V gene lookup returns CDR1 MGHRA and CDR2 YSYEKL. J gave up 2 bases and V 1 base, and 8 bases lay outside the gene matches. This CDR3 is 16 amino acids long. CDR3 protein: CASSQVQGSPPYEQYF. As DNA, the CDR3 is TGCGCCAGCAGCCAAGTACAGGGGAGTCCCCCCTACGAGCAGTACTTC.

The chain carries TRBV9 and TRBJ2-3; D is possibly TRBD2 (7 bases). The V gene's germline CDR1 is SGDLS and CDR2 YYNGEE. This CDR3 spans 15 amino acids. Trimming pared 4 bases from V and 2 bases from J, leaving 14 bases between. CDR3 sequence: CASSSRGGTTDTQYF. For the CDR3, the DNA is TGTGCCAGCAGCTCTAGGGGGGGGACCACAGATACGCAGTATTTT.

This clone was recorded at least ten times. The chain carries TRBV27 and TRBJ2-2, with unresolved D. Germline V lookup: CDR1 MNHEY, CDR2 SMNVEV (reference sequence). The CDR3 runs to 12 residues. V was trimmed by 5 bases and J by 5 bases, leaving 6 bases between them. CDR3 loop: CASSPLTGELFF. CDR3 sequence (DNA): TGTGCCAGCAGTCCACTTACCGGGGAGCTGTTTTTT.

This chain connects TRBV28 to TRBJ2-5; D may be TRBD1 (6 bases). V shed 5 bases and J shed 5 bases, with 12 bases lying between them. The V gene's germline CDR1 is MDHEN and CDR2 SYDVKM. The CDR3 runs to 13 residues. The CDR3 DNA reads TGTGCCAGCAGTGGCAGGGGCAGGGAGACCCAGTACTTC. Residues: CASSGRGRETQYF.

The V and J genes are TRBV27 and TRBJ2-5, with D possibly TRBD1 on 6 matching bases. Per the germline V gene, CDR1 is MNHEY and CDR2 is SMNVEV (reference sequence). CDR3 length: 13 residues. Trimming took off 7 bases at V and 5 bases at J, with 14 bases between the two ends. The DNA of the CDR3 is TGTGCCAGCAAAACGGACAGTTGGGAGACCCAGTACTTC. Protein: CASKTDSWETQYF.

A single count supports this clone. The rearrangement uses TRBV6-5 and TRBJ1-4; possible D gene TRBD1, 5 bases. V lost 2 bases to trimming and J lost 3 bases, with 7 bases between them. The CDR3 loop spans 14 amino acids. Germline V lookup: CDR1 MNHEY, CDR2 SVGAGI. Written as DNA, the CDR3 is TGTGCCAGCAGTTACCAGGGTCCTAATGAAAAACTGTTTTTT. Translation gives CASSYQGPNEKLFF.

This chain joins TRBV14 and TRBJ2-6, with 7 bases that match TRBD1. In germline, CDR1 is SGHDN, CDR2 FVKESK. With 1 base clipped from V and 0 bases from J, the junction kept 12 bases outside the gene matches. The CDR3 is 20 residues long. CDR3 sequence reads: CASSQVRPGQIISGANVLTF. The DNA for the CDR3 is TGTGCCAGCAGCCAAGTGAGACCGGGACAGATAATCTCTGGGGCCAACGTCCTGACTTTC.

J is TRBJ2-2 and V is TRBV19, with a possible D match to TRBD2 (6 bases). This CDR3 is 18 amino acids long. The germline V and J ends were trimmed by 1 base and 5 bases, with 20 bases remaining between them. The germline gives CDR1 LNHDA, CDR2 SQIVND (reference sequence). DNA for the CDR3: TGTGCCAGTAGTATAGGTGTCCCACGACAGAGCGGGACCGGGGAGCTGTTTTTT. It yields the protein CASSIGVPRQSGTGELFF.

The chain combines TRBV7-3 with TRBJ2-7; D is uncertain. CDR3 size: 14 residues. Per germline, CDR1 SGHTA and CDR2 FQGTGA. V gave up 2 bases and J gave up 0 bases, with 8 bases separating them. The CDR3 DNA sequence: TGTGCCAGCAGCTTAGGTCCCGGCTCCTACGAGCAGTACTTC. It codes for CASSLGPGSYEQYF.

J is TRBJ2-2 and V is TRBV11-2; TRBD1 is a possible D gene (6 bases). Trimming cost V 6 bases and J 1 base, with 12 bases left between them. The CDR3 is 15 residues long. In germline, CDR1 is SGHAT, CDR2 FQNNGV. The CDR3 protein is CASRSNRVNTGELFF. Here the CDR3 DNA reads TGTGCCAGCAGATCAAACAGGGTGAACACCGGGGAGCTGTTTTTT.